The rows below give T cell receptor beta chains drawn from one sample of a study of blood T cell repertoires in COVID-19. Assay: immunoSEQ multiplex PCR; the TCRdb copy retains only in-frame clones and omits some. Among approximately 180,000 clones listed, approximately 85% were seen once. Sequencing was carried out using peripheral blood. The receptors derive from a man between 60 and 75 years old with acute or convalescent COVID-19. The CDR3 runs from the conserved cysteine through the conserved F or W. D genes are given only for firm matches. Clone sizes are given selectively: once, few, many, or a class where the clone is expanded.

CDR3nt | CDR3aa | j_gene | d_gene | abundance | v_gene
TGTGCCAGCAGCGTTAGGAGCTCCTATAATTCACCCCTCCACTTT | CASSVRSSYNSPLHF | TRBJ1-6 | NA | NA | TRBV6-5
TGTGCCAGCAGTCCCTTCTCCGGGAAAGGCTACGAGCAGTACTTC | CASSPFSGKGYEQYF | TRBJ2-7 | NA | NA | TRBV28
TGTGCCATCAGTGATACAGGGGCGGGAAAGTTCTTC | CAISDTGAGKFF | TRBJ2-1 | NA | NA | TRBV10-3
TGTGCCTGGAGTGTACGAGGAATTAACTATGGCTACACCTTC | CAWSVRGINYGYTF | TRBJ1-2 | NA | NA | TRBV30
TGTGCCAGTAGTATAGCGGATCAGCCCCAGCATTTT | CASSIADQPQHF | TRBJ1-5 | NA | NA | TRBV19
TGCGCCAGCAGCTTGGATGGAACTAGTCGTTACTTC | CASSLDGTSRYF | TRBJ2-5 | NA | NA | TRBV5-1
TGTGCCAGCAGCCCGCCGGGGGACTACAATGAGCAGTTCTTC | CASSPPGDYNEQFF | TRBJ2-1 | NA | NA | TRBV7-9
TGTGCCAGTACTCCAGCAGGGCGGACAGCGGGAGTCGAGACCCAGTACTTC | CASTPAGRTAGVETQYF | TRBJ2-5 | TRBD2 | NA | TRBV19
TGTGCCAGCAGCCCGAGACTAGAGAACACCGGGGAGCTGTTTTTT | CASSPRLENTGELFF | TRBJ2-2 | NA | NA | TRBV28
TGTGCCAGCAGCGGCCTGGGAGGGGGTGTCCCCTACGAGCAGTACTTC | CASSGLGGGVPYEQYF | TRBJ2-7 | NA | NA | TRBV5-6
TGTGCCAGCAGCTTAGTTAGTGCTAGCACAGATACGCAGTATTTT | CASSLVSASTDTQYF | TRBJ2-3 | NA | NA | TRBV7-2
TGCAGTGCTAGTGCTAGCGCCACCGGGGAGCTGTTTTTT | CSASASATGELFF | TRBJ2-2 | NA | NA | TRBV20-1
TGTGCCAGCAGCCGACAGGGGGTGAGCACAGATACGCAGTATTTT | CASSRQGVSTDTQYF | TRBJ2-3 | TRBD1 | NA | TRBV7-9
TGTGCCAGTAGTCTACGTTCTATAATGATGTCACCCCTCCACTTT | CASSLRSIMMSPLHF | TRBJ1-6 | NA | NA | TRBV19
TGTGCCAGCAGTTACCCTAGCGGGAGTACCAACGAGCAGTACTTC | CASSYPSGSTNEQYF | TRBJ2-7 | TRBD2 | NA | TRBV6-5
TGCGCCAGCAGCTTGGCGGACAGGGAGCGGGATGAAGCTTTCTTT | CASSLADRERDEAFF | TRBJ1-1 | TRBD1 | NA | TRBV5-1
TGCAGCGCCCGGACAGGCCCCTACGAGCAGTACTTC | CSARTGPYEQYF | TRBJ2-7 | TRBD1 | NA | TRBV29-1
TGCGCCAGCAGCTCAAGACTAGCGGCCTACAATGAGCAGTTCTTC | CASSSRLAAYNEQFF | TRBJ2-1 | TRBD2 | NA | TRBV5-1
TGTGCCAGCAGTTTATTAAAGGGGTCGGGTAGCACTGAAGCTTTCTTT | CASSLLKGSGSTEAFF | TRBJ1-1 | NA | NA | TRBV28
TGTGCCAGCAGCCAGCGGACAGGGGGCCCCTACGAGCAGTACTTC | CASSQRTGGPYEQYF | TRBJ2-7 | TRBD1 | NA | TRBV7-2
TGTGCCAGCAGCGTAGGAAGGAGCTCTGGAAACACCATATATTTT | CASSVGRSSGNTIYF | TRBJ1-3 | NA | NA | TRBV9
TGTGCCAGCGTGGGACAGGAATACAATGAGCAGTTCTTC | CASVGQEYNEQFF | TRBJ2-1 | TRBD1 | NA | TRBV12-3/TRBV12-4
TGTGCCAGCATCTCGGACAGAGCGATAAACTATGGCTACACCTTC | CASISDRAINYGYTF | TRBJ1-2 | NA | NA | TRBV5-4
TGCGCCAGCAGCCGGGACAGGTCCGACTATGGCTACACCTTC | CASSRDRSDYGYTF | TRBJ1-2 | TRBD1 | NA | TRBV4-1
TGTGCCAGCAGCGGAGGCTTTGGCTACACCTTC | CASSGGFGYTF | TRBJ1-2 | NA | NA | TRBV9
TGCAGCGGCAGAAGGGGTCGGGCGGAGACCCAGTACTTC | CSGRRGRAETQYF | TRBJ2-5 | NA | NA | TRBV29-1
TGCGCCAGCAGCCCCCGGGGACTCGATAGGACTAGGATCTCTGGGGCCAACGTCCTGACTTTC | CASSPRGLDRTRISGANVLTF | TRBJ2-6 | TRBD2 | NA | TRBV4-1
TGTGCCAGTAGTACCGACAGGAGCTCCTACGAGCAGTACTTC | CASSTDRSSYEQYF | TRBJ2-7 | NA | NA | TRBV19
TGTGCCAGCAGCCAAGACTGGGAGGCCCGGCGATCCGGGGAGCTGTTTTTT | CASSQDWEARRSGELFF | TRBJ2-2 | NA | once | TRBV4-2
TGTGCCAGCAGCCAAGTCAGCGGGGAGGCTCGCGAGCAGTACTTC | CASSQVSGEAREQYF | TRBJ2-7 | TRBD2 | NA | TRBV4-2
TGTGCCAGCAGTCCCGGGACTAGCGGGAGAGGGGAGCAGTTCTTC | CASSPGTSGRGEQFF | TRBJ2-1 | TRBD2 | NA | TRBV6-5
TGTGCCAGCAGCTTAAGTCCGGAGGGCTATGGCTACACCTTC | CASSLSPEGYGYTF | TRBJ1-2 | NA | NA | TRBV7-9
TGTGCCAGCGGAGGTGACAGGGTAGGGCCCCAGCATTTT | CASGGDRVGPQHF | TRBJ1-5 | TRBD1 | few | TRBV2
TGTGCCAGCACTCAGACAGGGGGACCCCGGGAGCAGTACTTC | CASTQTGGPREQYF | TRBJ2-7 | TRBD1 | NA | TRBV6-5
TGTGCCAGCAGCTCCAACGAGGAGACTGGTTCCTACGAGCAGTACTTC | CASSSNEETGSYEQYF | TRBJ2-7 | NA | NA | TRBV9
TGCGCCAGCAGCTTGGTATCTTCAGGGGGCAAAGAGACCCAGTACTTC | CASSLVSSGGKETQYF | TRBJ2-5 | TRBD1 | NA | TRBV5-1
TGTGCCAGCAGCGCGACAGGGGCGGGGTACAATGAGCAGTTCTTC | CASSATGAGYNEQFF | TRBJ2-1 | TRBD1 | NA | TRBV9
TGTGCCACCAGTCAGGGGCAGGTAAAGACCGGGGAGCTGTTTTTT | CATSQGQVKTGELFF | TRBJ2-2 | NA | NA | TRBV24-1
TGTGCCAGCAGTTATGACAGGGGCCCGCAGTATTTT | CASSYDRGPQYF | TRBJ2-3 | TRBD1 | once | TRBV7-6
TGTGCCAGCAGCCGAGTTGACAGGGGTGGAGTCGATGAGCAGTTCTTC | CASSRVDRGGVDEQFF | TRBJ2-1 | TRBD1 | NA | TRBV5-6
TGTGCCAGCAGCCCGCAGACACATTCTTCGGGAAACACCATATATTTT | CASSPQTHSSGNTIYF | TRBJ1-3 | NA | NA | TRBV3-1/TRBV3-2
TGCGCCAGCAGCTTGGGGGGAGTTAGCTACAATGAGCAGTTCTTC | CASSLGGVSYNEQFF | TRBJ2-1 | NA | once | TRBV5-1
TGTGCCAGCAGTTACACGACAGGGCCTGGCTACACCTTC | CASSYTTGPGYTF | TRBJ1-2 | TRBD1 | NA | TRBV6-6
TGTGCCAGCAGCCAGACTAGCGGAGCTGGCTACGAGCAGTACTTC | CASSQTSGAGYEQYF | TRBJ2-7 | TRBD2 | NA | TRBV4-2
TGCAGGGGGAATTGGGACAGGGGCCACGAGCAGTACTTC | CRGNWDRGHEQYF | TRBJ2-7 | TRBD1 | NA | TRBV29-1
TGTGCCAGCAGCTCCGGGACAGGGAGAACTTCACCCCTCCACTTT | CASSSGTGRTSPLHF | TRBJ1-6 | TRBD1 | NA | TRBV27
TGTGCCAGCTCACCAAGACAGGTGAACGGGGAGCTGTTTTTT | CASSPRQVNGELFF | TRBJ2-2 | NA | NA | TRBV18
TGTGCCAGCAGTTTAAGGGGTCAGCCCCAGCATTTT | CASSLRGQPQHF | TRBJ1-5 | NA | NA | TRBV28
TGCAGTGCTAGTCCCTGGGGACAGGGGAGCTACAATGAGCAGTTCTTC | CSASPWGQGSYNEQFF | TRBJ2-1 | TRBD1 | NA | TRBV20-1